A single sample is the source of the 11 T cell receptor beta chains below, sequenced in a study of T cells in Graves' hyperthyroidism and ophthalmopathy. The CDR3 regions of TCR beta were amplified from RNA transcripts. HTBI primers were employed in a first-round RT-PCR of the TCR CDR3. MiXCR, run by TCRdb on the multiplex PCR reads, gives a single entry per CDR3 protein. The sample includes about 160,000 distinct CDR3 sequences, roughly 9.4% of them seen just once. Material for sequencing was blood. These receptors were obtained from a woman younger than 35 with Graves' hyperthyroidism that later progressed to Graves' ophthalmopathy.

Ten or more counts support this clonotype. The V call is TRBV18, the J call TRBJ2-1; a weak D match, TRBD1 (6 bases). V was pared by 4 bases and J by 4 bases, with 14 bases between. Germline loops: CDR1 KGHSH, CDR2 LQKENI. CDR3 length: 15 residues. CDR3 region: CASSHPGHRYNEQFF. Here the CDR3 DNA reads TGTGCCAGCTCACATCCGGGACACAGGTACAATGAGCAGTTCTTC.

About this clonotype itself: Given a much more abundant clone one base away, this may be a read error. CDR3 loop: CASCLVFGAITDTQYF. CDR3 DNA sequence: TGTGCCAGCTGCTTGGTTTTCGGGGCTATCACAGATACGCAGTATTTT. V gene TRBV7-4 combines with J gene TRBJ2-3; D tentatively reads TRBD1 or TRBD2 (5 bases each). Per the germline V gene, CDR1 is SGHVT and CDR2 is SQSDAQ. The CDR3 has 16 amino acids.

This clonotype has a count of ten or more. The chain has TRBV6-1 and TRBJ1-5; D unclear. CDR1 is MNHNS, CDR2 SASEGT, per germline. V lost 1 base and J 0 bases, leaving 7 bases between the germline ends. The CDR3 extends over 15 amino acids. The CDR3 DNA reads TGTGCCAGCAGTGAAGGACTCCTTAGCAATCAGCCCCAGCATTTT. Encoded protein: CASSEGLLSNQPQHF.

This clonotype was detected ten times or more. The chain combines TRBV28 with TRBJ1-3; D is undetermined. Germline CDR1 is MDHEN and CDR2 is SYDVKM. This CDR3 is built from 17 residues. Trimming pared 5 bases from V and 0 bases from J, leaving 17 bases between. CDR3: CASSPYWAESSGNTIYF. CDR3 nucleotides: TGTGCCAGCAGTCCGTACTGGGCAGAGAGCTCTGGAAACACCATATATTTT.

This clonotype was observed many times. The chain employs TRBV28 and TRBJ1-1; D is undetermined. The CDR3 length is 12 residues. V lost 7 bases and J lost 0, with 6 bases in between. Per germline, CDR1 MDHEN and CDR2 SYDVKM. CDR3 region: CASNELNTEAFF. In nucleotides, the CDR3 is TGTGCCAGCAACGAACTGAACACTGAAGCTTTCTTT.

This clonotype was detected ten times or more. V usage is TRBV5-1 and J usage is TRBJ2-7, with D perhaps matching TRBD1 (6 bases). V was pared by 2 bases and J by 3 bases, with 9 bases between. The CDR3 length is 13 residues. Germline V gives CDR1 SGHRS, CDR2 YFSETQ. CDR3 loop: CASSFGRGYEQYF. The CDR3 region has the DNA TGCGCCAGCAGCTTCGGCAGGGGCTACGAGCAGTACTTC.

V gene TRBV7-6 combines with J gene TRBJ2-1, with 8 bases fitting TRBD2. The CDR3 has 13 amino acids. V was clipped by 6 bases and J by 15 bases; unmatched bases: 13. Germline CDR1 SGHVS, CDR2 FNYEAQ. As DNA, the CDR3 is TGTGCCAGCAGTTCCTCCATTAGCGGGGAGTTGTTCTTC. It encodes CASSSSISGELFF.

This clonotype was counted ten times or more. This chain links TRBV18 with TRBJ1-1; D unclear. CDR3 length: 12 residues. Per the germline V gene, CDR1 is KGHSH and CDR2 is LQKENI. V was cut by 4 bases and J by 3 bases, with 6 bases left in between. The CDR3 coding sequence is TGTGCCAGCTCACGGCGGGACACTGAAGCTTTCTTT. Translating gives CASSRRDTEAFF.

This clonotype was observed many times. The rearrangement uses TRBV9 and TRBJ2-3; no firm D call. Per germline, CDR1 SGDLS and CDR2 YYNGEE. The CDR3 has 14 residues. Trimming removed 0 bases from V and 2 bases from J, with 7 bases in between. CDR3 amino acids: CASSVEDVTDTQYF. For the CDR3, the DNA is TGTGCCAGCAGCGTAGAGGACGTCACAGATACGCAGTATTTT.

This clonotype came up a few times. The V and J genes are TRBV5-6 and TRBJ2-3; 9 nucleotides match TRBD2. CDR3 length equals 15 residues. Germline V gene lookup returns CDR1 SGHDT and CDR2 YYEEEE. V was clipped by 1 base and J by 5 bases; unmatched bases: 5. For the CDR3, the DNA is TGTGCCAGCAGCTTGCGCGGGGGGGCCATAGATACGCAGTATTTT. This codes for CASSLRGGAIDTQYF. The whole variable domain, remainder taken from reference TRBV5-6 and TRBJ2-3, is DAGVTQSPTHLIKTRGQQVTLRCSPKSGHDTVSWYQQALGQGPQFIFQYYEEEERQRGNFPDRFSGHQFPNYSSELNVNALLLGDSALYLCASSLRGGAIDTQYFGPGTRLTVL.

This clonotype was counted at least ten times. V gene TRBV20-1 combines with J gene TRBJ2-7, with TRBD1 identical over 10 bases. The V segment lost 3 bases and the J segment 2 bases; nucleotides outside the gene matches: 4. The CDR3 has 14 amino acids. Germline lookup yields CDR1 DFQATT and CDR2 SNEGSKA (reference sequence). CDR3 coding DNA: TGCAGTGCTAGTCGGGACAGGGGAACCTACGAGCAGTACTTC. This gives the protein CSASRDRGTYEQYF.